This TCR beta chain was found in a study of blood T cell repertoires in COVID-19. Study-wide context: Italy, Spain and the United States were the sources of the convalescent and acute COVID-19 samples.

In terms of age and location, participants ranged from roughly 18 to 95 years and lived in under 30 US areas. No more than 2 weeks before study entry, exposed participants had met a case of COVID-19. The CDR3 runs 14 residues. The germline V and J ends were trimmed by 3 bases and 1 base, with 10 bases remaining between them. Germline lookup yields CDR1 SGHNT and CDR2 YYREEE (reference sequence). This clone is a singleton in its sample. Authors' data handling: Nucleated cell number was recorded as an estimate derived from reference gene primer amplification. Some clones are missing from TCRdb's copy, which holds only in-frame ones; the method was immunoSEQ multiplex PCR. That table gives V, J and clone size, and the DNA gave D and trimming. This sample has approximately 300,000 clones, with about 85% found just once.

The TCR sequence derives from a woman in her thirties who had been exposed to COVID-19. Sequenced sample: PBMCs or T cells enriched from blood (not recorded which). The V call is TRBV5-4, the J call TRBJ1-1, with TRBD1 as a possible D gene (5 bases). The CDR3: CASSWTTGNTEAFF. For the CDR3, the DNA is TGTGCCAGCAGCTGGACAACAGGGAACACTGAAGCTTTCTTT.